Sequencing of this TCR beta chain was carried out in a study of human T cells and chemical hapten exposure. Looking at the study overall: Among samples, TCR yields varied mainly because of small differences in pooled library volume.

The ends lost 0 bases at V and 3 bases at J; junction bases unmatched: 7. The CDR3 runs to 15 residues. The germline CDR1 and CDR2 sequences are DFQATT and SNEGSKA (reference sequence). Study conclusions and caveats: DPC sensitization left the count of TCRs above 1 in 1000 unchanged.

The library labeled individual cDNA molecules by adding unique molecular identifiers to them. Original methodology: Between 23,224 and 690,600 TCRs appeared in each sample, and the median stood at around 92,000. MiXCR was run by TCRdb on the RACE reads, yielding one entry per CDR3 protein. The V and J calls and clone size come from TCRdb's table, not from the authors' own analysis. The sample lists approximately 97,000 distinct CDR3 sequences, around 8.8% occurring once. Indicated time point: healthy volunteer bleed at 2 weeks. It was unfractionated whole blood from which total RNA was extracted. This clonotype was found a few times. Its target is unknown.

The genes are TRBV20-1 and TRBJ2-5, with 7 bases lining up with TRBD1. The sample consisted of whole blood. This clonotype was obtained from a female donor in good health. Some clones in this sample may be carry-over from other donors' samples. In DNA, the CDR3 is TGCAGTGCTAGAGATCAGGGGGTGTACAAAGAGACCCAGTACTTC. Residues: CSARDQGVYKETQYF.